One and the same sample provided the 20 T cell receptor beta chains below, sequenced in a study of shared T cell receptors in the human thymus. Sequencing was performed with immunoSEQ multiplex PCR; in TCRdb, only in-frame clones are kept and a portion is missing. The table has 500,000 to 850,000 clones, 87% seen once. The data also belong to a second study, concerning human thymus T cells.

What was sequenced was thymocytes. These receptors were obtained from a boy in the first two years of life with a congenital heart defect.

V gene TRBV28 combines with J gene TRBJ1-2; TRBD1 might be the D (5 bases). V lost 6 bases and J lost 3, with 11 bases in between. The CDR3 spans 13 residues. The germline V gene has CDR1 MDHEN and CDR2 SYDVKM. The CDR3 region is CASRKDSYYGYTF. DNA of the CDR3: TGTGCCAGCAGGAAAGACAGCTACTATGGCTACACCTTC.

The chain couples TRBV28 to TRBJ1-1, with TRBD1 identical over 9 bases. The CDR3 length is 17 residues. The germline gives CDR1 MDHEN, CDR2 SYDVKM. The V segment lost 5 bases and the J segment 7 bases; nucleotides outside the gene matches: 17. CDR3 DNA sequence: TGTGCCAGCAGTCCCAATCTCTGGACAGGGGAAGGACATGAAGCTTTCTTT. Residues: CASSPNLWTGEGHEAFF. Based on the CDR3 plus reference TRBV28 and TRBJ1-1, the full variable domain is DVKVTQSSRYLVKRTGEKVFLECVQDMDHENMFWYRQDPGLGLRLIYFSYDVKMKEKGDIPEGYSVSREKKERFSLILESASTNQTSMYLCASSPNLWTGEGHEAFFGQGTRLTVV.

This chain uses TRBV29-1 with TRBJ2-7; 8 bases fit TRBD1. Germline V gene lookup returns CDR1 SQVTM and CDR2 ANQGSEA. This CDR3 has 15 amino acids. The V gene end was trimmed by 1 base and the J gene end by 3 bases; junction bases not matched to a gene: 8. CDR3 in amino acids: CSVEARTGPNYEQYF. The CDR3 coding sequence is TGCAGCGTTGAAGCTCGGACAGGGCCGAACTACGAGCAGTACTTC.

V usage is TRBV6-1 and J usage is TRBJ2-3, with D perhaps matching TRBD1 (5 bases). The ends were cut back, 6 bases at V and 7 bases at J, with 11 bases in the middle. Per germline, CDR1 MNHNS and CDR2 SASEGT. The CDR3 is 12 amino acids. The CDR3 coding sequence is TGTGCCAGCAGCGACAGCCTCAATACGCAGTATTTT. Translating it yields CASSDSLNTQYF.

The chain couples TRBV6-5 to TRBJ2-7, with 8 nucleotides matching TRBD2. Germline V lookup: CDR1 MNHEY, CDR2 SVGAGI. The CDR3 totals 16 residues. Germline trimming cut 0 bases from V and 0 bases from J; bases unmatched to any gene: 4. The DNA for the CDR3 is TGTGCCAGCAGTTACTCACTAGCGGCTAGCTCCTACGAGCAGTACTTC. This gives the protein CASSYSLAASSYEQYF.

J is TRBJ2-1 and V is TRBV11-2; D not certain. The germline gives CDR1 SGHAT, CDR2 FQNNGV. The CDR3 extends over 10 amino acids. V lost 3 bases, J lost 14 bases, and 8 bases lay in between. The CDR3 loop reads CASSFIGKFF. The CDR3 coding sequence is TGTGCCAGCAGCTTCATCGGTAAGTTCTTC.

The chain links TRBV28 to TRBJ2-4; D possibly corresponds to TRBD1 (6 bases). Germline CDR1 reads MDHEN; CDR2 reads SYDVKM. The CDR3 has 12 residues. V was cut by 7 bases and J by 8 bases, with 12 bases left in between. CDR3 nucleotide sequence: TGTGCCAGCACCAAACCAGGGGACATTCAGTACTTC. Protein: CASTKPGDIQYF.

This chain joins TRBV15 and TRBJ1-2; weak D call: TRBD1 (6 bases). Deletions cut 2 bases from V and 7 bases from J, with 14 bases between. The CDR3 is made up of 14 amino acids. Germline loops: CDR1 LNHNV, CDR2 YYDKDF (reference sequence). In nucleotides, the CDR3 is TGTGCCACCAGCAGATCCGGGGGGGCGAGTGGCTACACCTTC. Protein: CATSRSGGASGYTF.

The rearrangement joins TRBV14 to TRBJ1-1; D uncertain. Trimming removed 1 base at V and 4 bases at J, with 7 bases between. This CDR3 has 13 residues. Germline CDR1 is SGHDN and CDR2 is FVKESK. The CDR3 nucleotides are TGTGCCAGCAGCCAAGCGCAGGTCACTGAAGCTTTCTTT. Encoded protein: CASSQAQVTEAFF.

V usage is TRBV28 and J usage is TRBJ2-2; possibly TRBD1 for D (7 bases). The ends were cut back, 5 bases at V and 5 bases at J, with 18 bases in the middle. This CDR3 is built from 16 residues. Germline V gene sequence: CDR1 MDHEN, CDR2 SYDVKM. DNA of the CDR3: TGTGCCAGCAGTCCCGGCGCAGGGGGGAGTACCGGGGAGCTGTTTTTT. Protein sequence: CASSPGAGGSTGELFF. The variable domain in full, completed from reference TRBV28 and TRBJ2-2, reads DVKVTQSSRYLVKRTGEKVFLECVQDMDHENMFWYRQDPGLGLRLIYFSYDVKMKEKGDIPEGYSVSREKKERFSLILESASTNQTSMYLCASSPGAGGSTGELFFGEGSRLTVL.

This rearrangement joins TRBV28 to TRBJ1-6, with 8 bases identical to TRBD1. The CDR3 is 17 amino acids. Per germline, CDR1 MDHEN and CDR2 SYDVKM. With 1 base clipped from V and 10 bases from J, the junction kept 12 bases outside the gene matches. The CDR3 loop reads CASSLSGSGGLGSPLHF. CDR3 in DNA: TGTGCCAGCAGTTTATCCGGCTCAGGGGGCTTAGGATCACCCCTCCACTTT.

The count of this clone is one. The rearrangement joins TRBV2 to TRBJ1-1; 7 bases map to TRBD1. Germline V gene lookup returns CDR1 SNHLY and CDR2 FYNNEI. V lost 2 bases to trimming and J lost 3 bases; unmatched junction nucleotides: 6. CDR3 length: 15 amino acids. The CDR3: CASSETGDGDTEAFF. CDR3 coding DNA: TGTGCCAGCAGTGAAACAGGGGATGGGGACACTGAAGCTTTCTTT.

The rearrangement uses TRBV6-5 and TRBJ1-1; D is perhaps TRBD1 (5 bases). CDR3 length equals 15 residues. Germline CDR1 MNHEY, CDR2 SVGAGI. The V end was cut by 6 bases, the J end by 3 bases, with 17 bases between. CDR3 sequence (DNA): TGTGCCAGCAGGAAGACCCTAACAGGTTACACTGAAGCTTTCTTT. This translates into CASRKTLTGYTEAFF.

This chain links TRBV5-6 with TRBJ2-7, with D maybe TRBD1 (7 bases). CDR3 length: 14 amino acids. V lost 5 bases and J lost 2, with 14 bases in between. Germline CDR1 SGHDT, CDR2 YYEEEE. CDR3 bases: TGTGCCAGCAGTCCCCCAGGGGGGACCTACGAGCAGTACTTC. Encoded protein: CASSPPGGTYEQYF.

The chain has TRBV10-1 and TRBJ2-5; D not certain. Trimming took 1 base from V and 4 from J, leaving 7 bases between them. The CDR3 runs to 13 residues. Per the germline V gene, CDR1 is WNHNN and CDR2 is SYGVQD (reference sequence). In nucleotides, the CDR3 is TGCGCCAGCAGTGAGTGGGCTGGAGAGACCCAGTACTTC. This codes for CASSEWAGETQYF.

The table lists this clone with a count of one. V is TRBV25-1 and J is TRBJ1-1; 7 nucleotides line up with TRBD1. The CDR3 is made up of 17 amino acids. From germline, CDR1 is MGHDK and CDR2 SYGVNS. The V and J ends lost 5 bases and 3 bases, in that order; junction bases with no gene match: 15. The CDR3 loop reads CASSFPTPDREDTEAFF. In DNA, the CDR3 is TGTGCCAGCAGTTTCCCTACCCCCGACAGGGAGGACACTGAAGCTTTCTTT.

CDR3 region: CASSSQGPMNTEAFF. Here the CDR3 DNA reads TGTGCCAGCAGTTCACAGGGGCCAATGAACACTGAAGCTTTCTTT. The genes are TRBV6-5 and TRBJ1-1, with TRBD1 matching 7 bases. Trimming cost V 4 bases and J 0 bases; bases outside gene matches: 5. Germline CDR1 reads MNHEY; CDR2 reads SVGAGI. The CDR3 loop spans 15 amino acids.

The chain carries TRBV9 and TRBJ2-7; 8 bases align to TRBD1. Germline-derived CDR1 and CDR2 are SGDLS and YYNGEE. This CDR3 is built from 15 residues. Trimming took 4 bases from V and 1 from J; bases not matched to a gene: 7. The CDR3 DNA reads TGTGCCAGCAGCCCTCGGACAGGGAATTCCTACGAGCAGTACTTC. Translating it yields CASSPRTGNSYEQYF.

The V gene is TRBV27, the J gene TRBJ2-7; 7 bases are shared with TRBD1. Germline CDR1 and CDR2: MNHEY and SMNVEV (reference sequence). There are 15 residues in the CDR3. The V gene end was trimmed by 3 bases and the J gene end by 0 bases; junction bases not matched to a gene: 5. The CDR3 DNA follows: TGTGCCAGCAGTTTGGGGCAGGGGGTCTCCTACGAGCAGTACTTC. This gives the protein CASSLGQGVSYEQYF.

A few counts support this clone. The chain uses TRBV28 and TRBJ2-7, with D maybe TRBD2 (6 bases). Trimming removed 6 bases from V and 2 bases from J, with 11 bases in between. Per the germline V gene, CDR1 is MDHEN and CDR2 is SYDVKM. The CDR3 contains 13 residues. CDR3 nucleotide sequence: TGTGCCAGCAGGCCCCGGGAGACCTACGAGCAGTACTTC. Residues: CASRPRETYEQYF.